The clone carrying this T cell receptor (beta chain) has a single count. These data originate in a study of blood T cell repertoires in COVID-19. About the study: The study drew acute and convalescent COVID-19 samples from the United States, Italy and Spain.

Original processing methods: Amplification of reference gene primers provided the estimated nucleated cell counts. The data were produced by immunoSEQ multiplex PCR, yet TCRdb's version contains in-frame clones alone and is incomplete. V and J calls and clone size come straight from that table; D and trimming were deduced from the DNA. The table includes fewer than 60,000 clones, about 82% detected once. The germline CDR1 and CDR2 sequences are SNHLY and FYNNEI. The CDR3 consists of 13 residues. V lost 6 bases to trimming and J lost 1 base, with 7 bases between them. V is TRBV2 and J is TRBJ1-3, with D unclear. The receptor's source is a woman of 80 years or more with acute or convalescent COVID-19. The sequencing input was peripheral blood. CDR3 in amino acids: CASRAESGNTIYF. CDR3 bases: TGTGCCAGCAGGGCGGAATCTGGAAACACCATATATTTT.